These 20 T cell receptor beta chains originate from one sample sequenced in a study of CD8+ T cells in alopecia areata. Sequencing relied on a cDNA template that was reverse transcribed from extracted RNA. Clones were read by immunoSEQ multiplex PCR, and TCRdb kept only the in-frame ones, dropping some. Found here are around 270,000 clones, 58% of them singletons; the top ten hold over 1.5%. The treatment: oral pan-JAK inhibitor, 5-10 mg twice daily. The sample consisted of CD4+ T cells sorted from blood, taken at week 24, from a patient treated with tofacitinib. The source of these receptors is a human donor with alopecia areata.

This clone was observed a single time. The rearrangement joins TRBV14 to TRBJ1-2; 7 bases are a match to TRBD1. CDR1 and CDR2 (germline): SGHDN, FVKESK. The CDR3 is made up of 15 amino acids. V shed 9 bases and J 2 bases; nucleotides not matched to a gene: 12. Here the CDR3 reads CASYKTGTVNYGYTF. The CDR3 nucleotides are TGTGCCAGTTACAAAACCGGGACAGTCAACTATGGCTACACCTTC.

The chain is built from TRBV6-5 and TRBJ2-7, with D unresolved. The CDR3 covers 10 residues. The V gene lost 4 bases and the J gene lost 5 bases, with 3 bases spanning the gap. Germline lookup yields CDR1 MNHEY and CDR2 SVGAGI. The DNA for the CDR3 is TGTGCCAGCAGTTCTGACGAGCAGTACTTC. Amino acids: CASSSDEQYF.

This clone was found a few times. The rearrangement joins TRBV7-9 to TRBJ2-5, with D possibly being TRBD1 or TRBD2 (6 bases each). The germline V gene has CDR1 SEHNR and CDR2 FQNEAQ (reference sequence). Trimming cost V 5 bases and J 9 bases, with 22 bases left between them. This CDR3 is built from 15 residues. CDR3 protein: CASSPAGHSNGAQYF. The CDR3 DNA sequence: TGTGCCAGCAGCCCTGCGGGACACTCAAATGGGGCCCAGTACTTC.

The table lists this clone with a few counts. V usage is TRBV7-2 and J usage is TRBJ1-1; TRBD1 aligns across 7 bases. Germline trimming cut 5 bases from V and 4 bases from J; bases unmatched to any gene: 7. In germline, CDR1 is SGHTA, CDR2 FQGNSA. This CDR3 is built from 14 residues. The CDR3 region is CASSPDRDFTEAFF. Written as DNA, the CDR3 is TGTGCCAGCAGCCCTGACAGGGACTTCACTGAAGCTTTCTTT.

J is TRBJ1-6 and V is TRBV14, with D perhaps TRBD1 (6 bases). Germline CDR1 and CDR2: SGHDN and FVKESK. The CDR3 has 16 residues. V dropped 1 base and J dropped 10 bases, with 17 bases sitting between them. This CDR3 is CASSQVLAGAGSPLHF. DNA of the CDR3: TGTGCCAGCAGCCAAGTCCTGGCAGGGGCAGGCTCACCCCTCCACTTT.

This clone was detected a few times. The chain joins TRBV6-5 to TRBJ1-2, with a possible D match to TRBD1 (5 bases). The V end was cut by 2 bases, the J end by 4 bases, with 11 bases between. Germline-derived CDR1 and CDR2 are MNHEY and SVGAGI. The CDR3 is made up of 14 amino acids. The CDR3 reads CASSYLRDGYGYTF. The DNA for the CDR3 is TGTGCCAGCAGTTACCTGCGGGACGGCTATGGCTACACCTTC.

A few counts support this clone. The V gene is TRBV5-6, the J gene TRBJ1-6; a possible D gene is TRBD1 (6 bases). Trimming took 3 bases from V and 7 from J, leaving 14 bases between them. In germline, CDR1 is SGHDT, CDR2 YYEEEE. This CDR3 spans 15 amino acids. CDR3 sequence (DNA): TGTGCCAGCAGCTCTCGACAGGTGGGCAATTCACCCCTCCACTTT. Translating it yields CASSSRQVGNSPLHF.

To note about this clone: Other DNA variants within this sample encode the same CDR3. The chain has TRBV29-1 and TRBJ2-5, with D tentatively TRBD1 or TRBD2 (5 bases each). CDR1 is SQVTM and CDR2 is ANQGSEA in the germline V gene. V was cut by 6 bases and J by 2 bases, with 10 bases left in between. The CDR3 totals 12 residues. In DNA form, the CDR3 reads TGCAGCGTCTCTGGGGGACAAGAGACCCAGTACTTC. It yields the protein CSVSGGQETQYF.

This chain joins TRBV29-1 and TRBJ2-6; a weak D match, TRBD1 (6 bases). Germline loops: CDR1 SQVTM, CDR2 ANQGSEA. This CDR3 has 14 residues. Trimming took 6 bases from V and 1 from J, leaving 10 bases between them. The CDR3 protein is CSVAGESGANVLTF. DNA for the CDR3: TGCAGCGTAGCAGGGGAGTCTGGGGCCAACGTCCTGACTTTC.

CDR3 DNA sequence: TGTGCCACCAGCAAGGACAGGGGCGTGGGGAACACTGAAGCTTTCTTT. As protein: CATSKDRGVGNTEAFF. The V call is TRBV15, the J call TRBJ1-1, with TRBD1 identical over 9 bases. CDR3 size: 16 residues. Germline V CDR1 and CDR2: LNHNV, YYDKDF (reference sequence). J lost 1 base, V lost 4 bases, and 7 bases had no gene match.

V gene TRBV15 combines with J gene TRBJ1-1, with 8 bases lining up with TRBD1. CDR1 and CDR2 (germline): LNHNV, YYDKDF (reference sequence). The length of the CDR3 is 15 residues. With V trimmed by 0 bases and J by 3 bases, 3 bases remained unmatched. Here the CDR3 DNA reads TGTGCCACCAGCAGAGATCTACAGGGGGACACTGAAGCTTTCTTT. Translating gives CATSRDLQGDTEAFF.

CDR3 DNA sequence: TGTGCCAGCAGCGTTAGCGGGGGGCCAGATACGCAGTATTTT. Translation: CASSVSGGPDTQYF. The chain links TRBV9 to TRBJ2-3; 10 bases match TRBD2. CDR1 is SGDLS and CDR2 is YYNGEE in the germline V gene. Unmatched junction bases numbered 1, after V lost 2 bases and J lost 4 bases. The CDR3 is made up of 14 amino acids.

The J gene is TRBJ2-6, the V gene TRBV30; 10 bases fit TRBD1. The CDR3 extends over 17 amino acids. V shed 0 bases and J 4 bases; nucleotides not matched to a gene: 6. Germline CDR1 is GTSNPN and CDR2 is SVGIG (reference sequence). This chain's CDR3 is CAWSVRQGARGANVLTF. DNA of the CDR3: TGTGCCTGGAGTGTAAGACAGGGGGCAAGAGGGGCCAACGTCCTGACTTTC.

V is TRBV2 and J is TRBJ2-5; D is undetermined. The V end was cut by 0 bases, the J end by 4 bases, with 9 bases between. This CDR3 comprises 14 residues. Germline CDR1 is SNHLY and CDR2 is FYNNEI. Here the CDR3 reads CASSEAGVGETQYF. The CDR3 DNA is TGTGCCAGCAGTGAAGCTGGGGTGGGAGAGACCCAGTACTTC.

V is TRBV30 and J is TRBJ1-1, with unresolved D. The germline gives CDR1 GTSNPN, CDR2 SVGIG (reference sequence). Trimming cost V 0 bases and J 6 bases, with 11 bases left between them. CDR3 length equals 13 residues. The DNA for the CDR3 is TGTGCCTGGAGTGTATGGGTGACACCTGAAGCTTTCTTT. Its protein is CAWSVWVTPEAFF.

The chain links TRBV10-3 to TRBJ1-2; D might be TRBD1 (6 bases). V was cut by 10 bases and J by 0 bases, with 21 bases left in between. Germline lookup yields CDR1 ENHRY and CDR2 SYGVKD. CDR3 length: 16 residues. CDR3 sequence reads: CATGRGGQTPNYGYTF. The CDR3 nucleotides are TGTGCCACCGGCCGTGGGGGGCAGACTCCTAACTATGGCTACACCTTC.

In DNA, the CDR3 is TGTGCCAGCAGCCGTCGGGCCCCACAAGAGACCCAGTACTTC. This sequence encodes CASSRRAPQETQYF. The chain carries TRBV11-1 and TRBJ2-5, with D hard to call. Germline CDR1 SGHAT, CDR2 FQDESV (reference sequence). The CDR3 is made up of 14 amino acids. The ends were cut back, 5 bases at V and 2 bases at J, with 12 bases in the middle.

The chain recombines TRBV29-1 with TRBJ2-3; TRBD1 matches 8 bases. Germline CDR1 reads SQVTM; CDR2 reads ANQGSEA. This CDR3 has 13 residues. The J segment lost 4 bases and the V segment lost 4 bases, leaving 4 bases of the junction unmatched. In DNA, the CDR3 is TGCAGCGTTGCGGGACAGGTGGCAGATACGCAGTATTTT. The encoded protein is CSVAGQVADTQYF.

The chain couples TRBV7-9 to TRBJ2-7; D may be TRBD1 (5 bases). Germline V lookup: CDR1 SEHNR, CDR2 FQNEAQ (reference sequence). V lost 4 bases and J 5 bases, leaving 24 bases between the germline ends. The CDR3 length is 17 residues. CDR3 nucleotides: TGTGCCAGCAGCTATGCCCAAATAACAGGCCGTCAGGACGAGCAGTACTTC. Amino acid sequence: CASSYAQITGRQDEQYF. The full variable domain, in which reference TRBV7-9 and TRBJ2-7 provide the parts outside the CDR3, is DTGVSQNPRHKITKRGQNVTFRCDPISEHNRLYWYRQTLGQGPEFLTYFQNEAQLEKSRLLSDRFSAERPKGSFSTLEIQRTEQGDSAMYLCASSYAQITGRQDEQYFGPGTRLTVT.

V and J are TRBV5-1 and TRBJ2-5; tentative D call: TRBD2 (6 bases). The CDR3 totals 12 residues. Trimming shortened V by 7 bases and J by 5 bases, and 12 bases separated the two germline ends. Per the germline V gene, CDR1 is SGHRS and CDR2 is YFSETQ. The chain's CDR3 is CASSGGLETQYF. In DNA, the CDR3 is TGCGCCAGCTCCGGGGGTCTGGAGACCCAGTACTTC.